The T cell receptor beta chain described here comes from a study of vaccination effects on CD4 cells after COVID-19. As for the study in general: Samples were given by two convalescent patients 16 days and one week before vaccination. General study results and limits: Marked clonal contraction of both clone types appeared late after vaccination.

Libraries were prepared by immunoSEQ multiplex PCR; TCRdb keeps only in-frame clonotypes and omits some of them. The table lists tens of thousands of clones, around two thirds of them singletons. With respect to this clone: Its specificity is not known.

The ViraFEST assay expanded antigen-specific CD4+ T cells with viral peptide pools before sequencing. Culturing for about ten days preceded CD4+ T cell isolation. This individual tested PCR-positive for SARS-CoV-2 infection between March and December 2020. The receptor's source is a human donor who had a prior SARS-CoV-2 infection. The sequencing used CD4+ T cells from PBMCs cultured with a peptide pool, collected before COVID-19 vaccination.

CDR3 in amino acids: CASSPPGLAGQETQYF. CDR3 DNA sequence: TGTGCCAGCTCACCACCGGGACTAGCGGGGCAAGAGACCCAGTACTTC. The chain couples TRBV18 to TRBJ2-5; 13 nucleotides line up with TRBD2. This CDR3 is built from 16 residues. The J segment lost 2 bases and the V segment lost 0 bases, leaving 0 bases of the junction unmatched. Germline CDR1 is KGHSH and CDR2 is LQKENI.